One and the same sample provided the 30 T cell receptor beta chains below, sequenced in a study of cytomegalovirus exposure and HLA in healthy donors. The data were produced by immunoSEQ multiplex PCR, yet TCRdb's version contains in-frame clones alone and is incomplete. The top ten hold about 1% of the sample, which has around 300,000 clones, roughly 87% seen once. What was sequenced was PBMCs. The receptors originated from a woman in her 30s in good health and CMV-seropositive.

V and J are TRBV30 and TRBJ1-4, with 9 positions matching TRBD1. The junction had 3 bases not matched to a gene; V was cut back by 3 bases and J by 1 base. The CDR3 is made up of 15 amino acids. Per the germline V gene, CDR1 is GTSNPN and CDR2 is SVGIG (reference sequence). This chain's CDR3 is CAWRGQGKTNEKLFF. CDR3 coding DNA: TGTGCCTGGAGGGGACAGGGAAAAACTAATGAAAAACTGTTTTTT.

V is TRBV29-1 and J is TRBJ2-3; 8 bases map to TRBD1. Germline V gene sequence: CDR1 SQVTM, CDR2 ANQGSEA. The ends lost 7 bases at V and 1 base at J; junction bases unmatched: 7. This CDR3 contains 14 residues. DNA of the CDR3: TGCAGCGGACTGGACAGGGAGGGCACAGATACGCAGTATTTT. Amino acids: CSGLDREGTDTQYF.

This clone was seen a single time. CDR3 amino acids: CASSAGQPYEQYF. CDR3 coding DNA: TGTGCCAGCAGTGCCGGACAGCCCTACGAGCAGTACTTC. The J gene is TRBJ2-7, the V gene TRBV6-1, with a weak D call TRBD1 (6 bases). V lost 4 bases to trimming and J lost 2 bases, with 9 bases between them. In germline, CDR1 is MNHNS, CDR2 SASEGT. The CDR3 totals 13 residues.

This clone was seen a single time. The V call is TRBV7-6, the J call TRBJ2-2, with D uncertain. CDR1 and CDR2 from the germline V gene are SGHVS and FNYEAQ. CDR3 length: 11 residues. Trimming left V 2 bases short and J 6 bases short, with 1 base between. CDR3 nucleotide sequence: TGTGCCAGCAGCTTATCCGGGGAGCTGTTTTTT. Protein: CASSLSGELFF.

The V call is TRBV9, the J call TRBJ2-1; the D call may be TRBD1 or TRBD2 (5 bases each). The ends were cut back, 4 bases at V and 3 bases at J, with 14 bases in the middle. CDR1 is SGDLS, CDR2 YYNGEE, per germline. The CDR3 length is 15 residues. The CDR3 DNA reads TGTGCCAGCAGCTCATCCGGGACCGACTACAATGAGCAGTTCTTC. Its protein product is CASSSSGTDYNEQFF.

The chain carries TRBV5-1 and TRBJ1-1, with no clear D. The CDR3 is 14 residues long. The V gene's germline CDR1 is SGHRS and CDR2 YFSETQ. V was cut by 1 base and J by 1 base, with 8 bases left in between. Here the CDR3 DNA reads TGCGCCAGCAGCTTGAGTGGAGGGAACACTGAAGCTTTCTTT. Translating gives CASSLSGGNTEAFF.

This chain connects TRBV29-1 to TRBJ2-7; D may be TRBD1 (6 bases). Germline V gene data show CDR1 as SQVTM and CDR2 as ANQGSEA. The CDR3 length is 13 residues. V dropped 7 bases and J dropped 5 bases, with 18 bases sitting between them. This CDR3 reads CSALRDTSDEQYF. CDR3 DNA: TGCAGCGCCCTCCGGGACACTTCCGACGAGCAGTACTTC.

The chain joins TRBV28 to TRBJ2-6; unclear D gene. The V gene lost 3 bases and the J gene lost 4 bases, with 10 bases spanning the gap. The germline CDR1 and CDR2 sequences are MDHEN and SYDVKM. CDR3 length: 15 residues. Here the CDR3 reads CASSFRLSGANVLTF. The DNA of the CDR3 is TGTGCCAGCAGTTTTCGGTTGTCAGGGGCCAACGTCCTGACTTTC.

J is TRBJ2-7 and V is TRBV4-3; TRBD2 agrees at 9 bases. CDR1 and CDR2 from the germline V gene are LGHNA and YSLEER. V lost 4 bases, J lost 2 bases, and 6 bases stayed unmatched. There are 15 residues in the CDR3. The CDR3 DNA sequence: TGCGCCAGCAGCCCCTCGACTAGCGGAGCCTACGAGCAGTACTTC. It encodes CASSPSTSGAYEQYF.

This sequence joins TRBV6-5 and TRBJ2-2, with a weak D call TRBD2 (6 bases). The CDR3 has 16 residues. Germline V gives CDR1 MNHEY, CDR2 SVGAGI. The ends were cut back, 2 bases at V and 2 bases at J, with 12 bases in the middle. CDR3 nucleotide sequence: TGTGCCAGCAGTTACCTCGGGACTCTTAACACCGGGGAGCTGTTTTTT. This sequence encodes CASSYLGTLNTGELFF.

The J gene is TRBJ1-3, the V gene TRBV7-9; TRBD1 matches 9 bases. Germline V CDR1 and CDR2: SEHNR, FQNEAQ (reference sequence). Trimming took 1 base from V and 1 from J; bases not matched to a gene: 8. The CDR3 is made up of 18 amino acids. The CDR3 nucleotides read TGTGCCAGCAGCTTAGTTCCGGACAGGGGAAGATCTGGAAACACCATATATTTT. Its translation: CASSLVPDRGRSGNTIYF.

The chain employs TRBV4-3 and TRBJ1-2; D unclear. This CDR3 is built from 16 residues. V was trimmed by 0 bases and J by 2 bases, leaving 13 bases between them. CDR1 and CDR2 (germline): LGHNA, YSLEER. This CDR3 reads CASSQDLAGKNYGYTF. In nucleotides, the CDR3 is TGCGCCAGCAGCCAAGATCTGGCGGGGAAGAACTATGGCTACACCTTC.

This clone was seen just once. This chain joins TRBV18 and TRBJ2-7, with a weak D call TRBD2 (5 bases). Trimming cost V 2 bases and J 9 bases, with 20 bases left between them. The CDR3 sequence is 15 residues long. Germline V CDR1 and CDR2: KGHSH, LQKENI. DNA of the CDR3: TGTGCCAGCTCACCAAATGAGGGAAGGGTAGGCGGGCAGTACTTC. Its protein is CASSPNEGRVGGQYF.

The rearrangement joins TRBV7-3 to TRBJ2-1, with D unresolved. CDR3 length: 15 amino acids. Trimming pared 1 base from V and 2 bases from J, leaving 9 bases between. Germline CDR1 and CDR2: SGHTA and FQGTGA. CDR3 coding DNA: TGTGCCAGCAGCTTAAGTACAACCCCCTACAATGAGCAGTTCTTC. This codes for CASSLSTTPYNEQFF.

The V gene is TRBV11-3, the J gene TRBJ2-7; D remains ambiguous. Trimming stripped 1 base from V and 6 bases from J, with 16 bases between. Germline CDR1 is SGHNT and CDR2 is YENEEA. There are 15 residues in the CDR3. CDR3 residues: CASSLGGILGREQYF. CDR3 coding DNA: TGTGCCAGCAGCTTAGGGGGAATACTGGGCCGCGAGCAGTACTTC. Looking up the rest from reference TRBV11-3 and TRBJ2-7 gives the full variable domain: EAGVVQSPRYKIIEKKQPVAFWCNPISGHNTLYWYLQNLGQGPELLIRYENEEAVDDSQLPKDRFSAERLKGVDSTLKIQPAELGDSAVYLCASSLGGILGREQYFGPGTRLTVT.

V is TRBV30 and J is TRBJ2-3; 8 positions match TRBD2. The V segment lost 4 bases and the J segment 1 base; nucleotides outside the gene matches: 7. Germline CDR1 is GTSNPN and CDR2 is SVGIG (reference sequence). This CDR3 region has 15 residues. CDR3 loop: CAWNRGGLGTDTQYF. In nucleotides, the CDR3 is TGTGCCTGGAACCGGGGGGGCCTGGGCACAGATACGCAGTATTTT.

This chain links TRBV2 with TRBJ2-3; D call uncertain. The CDR3 totals 14 residues. V shed 2 bases and J shed 4 bases, with 10 bases lying between them. Per germline, CDR1 SNHLY and CDR2 FYNNEI. The CDR3 DNA reads as TGTGCCAGCAGTGAAATTCTAGAGGCAGATACGCAGTATTTT. This gives the protein CASSEILEADTQYF.

DNA for the CDR3: TGTGCCAGCAGTACGACAGGGGGGTACGAGCAGTACTTC. It translates to CASSTTGGYEQYF. The V call is TRBV6-6, the J call TRBJ2-7, with 9 bases fitting TRBD1. The CDR3 is 13 residues long. Trimming cost V 5 bases and J 4 bases; bases outside gene matches: 3. CDR1 and CDR2 (germline): MNHNY, SVGAGI (reference sequence).

This sequence joins TRBV12-5 and TRBJ2-3; TRBD2 agrees at 9 bases. J lost 0 bases, V lost 2 bases, and 3 bases had no gene match. The CDR3 runs to 16 residues. CDR1 is LGHNT, CDR2 FRNRAP, per germline. This chain's CDR3 is CASGLIAGESTDTQYF. The CDR3 nucleotides are TGTGCTAGTGGTTTGATAGCGGGAGAGAGCACAGATACGCAGTATTTT.

This chain joins TRBV10-3 and TRBJ2-7; D remains unclear. Germline V CDR1 and CDR2: ENHRY, SYGVKD. V was shortened by 4 bases and J by 4 bases, with 5 bases between the two germline ends. CDR3 length: 11 residues. The CDR3, as DNA: TGTGCCATCAGTGGGGGATACGAGCAGTACTTC. Translated: CAISGGYEQYF.

CDR3 amino acids: CASSWRGEQFF. CDR3 nucleotides: TGTGCCAGCAGTTGGAGGGGGGAGCAGTTCTTC. The chain employs TRBV27 and TRBJ2-1, with D perhaps being TRBD1 or TRBD2 (6 bases each). CDR1 is MNHEY and CDR2 is SMNVEV in the germline V gene (reference sequence). CDR3 length equals 11 residues. Trimming removed 4 bases at V and 10 bases at J, with 8 bases between.

This clone has more than one count but fewer than ten. The chain employs TRBV7-9 and TRBJ1-6; D is perhaps TRBD1 (5 bases). The CDR3 is 14 amino acids. CDR1 SEHNR and CDR2 FQNEAQ come from the germline V gene (reference sequence). The V end lost 3 bases, the J end lost 9 bases, and 12 bases lay between the germline ends. In DNA, the CDR3 is TGTGCCAGCAGCTTGCAGGGACCGAGTTCACCCCTCCACTTT. Translated: CASSLQGPSSPLHF. The complete variable domain, with remaining parts taken from reference TRBV7-9 and TRBJ1-6, reads DTGVSQNPRHKITKRGQNVTFRCDPISEHNRLYWYRQTLGQGPEFLTYFQNEAQLEKSRLLSDRFSAERPKGSFSTLEIQRTEQGDSAMYLCASSLQGPSSPLHFGNGTRLTVT.

The chain carries TRBV9 and TRBJ2-1; 9 nucleotides line up with TRBD1. Trimming took 0 bases from V and 5 from J; bases not matched to a gene: 3. This CDR3 contains 15 residues. The germline CDR1 and CDR2 sequences are SGDLS and YYNGEE. The CDR3 reads CASSVGDRENNEQFF. The CDR3 nucleotides read TGTGCCAGCAGCGTAGGGGACAGGGAAAACAATGAGCAGTTCTTC.

This clone was seen more than once but under ten times. V usage is TRBV11-3 and J usage is TRBJ2-3; D uncertain. The V end lost 1 base, the J end lost 2 bases, and 10 bases lay between the germline ends. Germline V CDR1 and CDR2: SGHNT, YENEEA. The CDR3 has 15 residues. CDR3 coding DNA: TGTGCCAGCAGCTTAGGGCCATATGACACAGATACGCAGTATTTT. Protein: CASSLGPYDTDTQYF. Looking up the rest from reference TRBV11-3 and TRBJ2-3 gives the full variable domain: EAGVVQSPRYKIIEKKQPVAFWCNPISGHNTLYWYLQNLGQGPELLIRYENEEAVDDSQLPKDRFSAERLKGVDSTLKIQPAELGDSAVYLCASSLGPYDTDTQYFGPGTRLTVL.

The genes are TRBV5-4 and TRBJ2-3; 12 bases map to TRBD2. The length of the CDR3 is 16 residues. V was clipped by 0 bases and J by 5 bases; unmatched bases: 4. Germline values: CDR1 SGHNT, CDR2 YYREEE (reference sequence). CDR3 amino acids: CASSLASGGGGDTQYF. The CDR3, as DNA: TGTGCCAGCAGCTTGGCTAGCGGGGGGGGAGGAGATACGCAGTATTTT.

This clone has only a few counts. The V call is TRBV7-3, the J call TRBJ1-1; D is unresolved. CDR3 size: 16 residues. CDR1 is SGHTA and CDR2 is FQGTGA in the germline V gene. Trimming stripped 2 bases from V and 1 base from J, with 14 bases between. CDR3 protein: CASSLAPRVGNTEAFF. The CDR3 region has the DNA TGTGCCAGCAGCTTAGCCCCTCGTGTAGGGAACACTGAAGCTTTCTTT. The whole variable domain, remainder taken from reference TRBV7-3 and TRBJ1-1, is GAGVSQTPSNKVTEKGKYVELRCDPISGHTALYWYRQSLGQGPEFLIYFQGTGAADDSGLPNDRFFAVRPEGSVSTLKIQRTERGDSAVYLCASSLAPRVGNTEAFFGQGTRLTVV.

The CDR3 loop is CASSLGARTTYHNEQFF. The CDR3 DNA reads as TGTGCCAGCAGTTTAGGGGCACGGACTACCTACCACAATGAGCAGTTCTTC. The chain employs TRBV7-3 and TRBJ2-1; tentative D call: TRBD2 (6 bases). Germline assignment: CDR1 SGHTA and CDR2 FQGTGA. CDR3 length: 17 amino acids. The ends were cut back, 6 bases at V and 5 bases at J, with 23 bases in the middle.

This clone has only a few counts. The chain joins TRBV2 to TRBJ2-7; D is unclear. Germline V gene lookup returns CDR1 SNHLY and CDR2 FYNNEI. The CDR3 is 12 residues long. V gave up 7 bases and J gave up 4 bases, with 11 bases separating them. CDR3 in amino acids: CASMRSSYEQYF. The CDR3 coding sequence is TGTGCCAGCATGCGGAGTTCTTACGAGCAGTACTTC.

This chain joins TRBV27 and TRBJ1-5; D is unresolved. The germline V gene has CDR1 MNHEY and CDR2 SMNVEV (reference sequence). The germline V and J ends were trimmed by 4 bases and 4 bases, with 17 bases remaining between them. The CDR3 is made up of 16 amino acids. CDR3 nucleotide sequence: TGTGCCAGCAGTTACGGGCCTCCGGACTGGAATCAGCCCCAGCATTTT. Translation gives CASSYGPPDWNQPQHF.

The chain recombines TRBV19 with TRBJ2-2; maybe TRBD2 (6 bases). Germline CDR1 and CDR2: LNHDA and SQIVND (reference sequence). This CDR3 has 14 amino acids. V shed 4 bases and J shed 6 bases, with 12 bases lying between them. The CDR3 DNA is TGTGCCAGTAGTAGGAGGGGAGGACCCGGGGAGCTGTTTTTT. This encodes CASSRRGGPGELFF.